A selection of T cell receptor beta chains follows, all from one sample in a study of human thymus T cells. Only in-frame clones appear in the TCRdb table, and some are missing; sequencing was by immunoSEQ multiplex PCR. Among approximately 49,000 clones listed, approximately 95% were seen once. The sample comprised blood. The receptors come from a girl under two years old with a congenital heart defect but otherwise immunologically healthy. Both conserved end residues are trimmed from each CDR3.

v_call cdr3_aa
TRBV15 ATSRTRDRRNTDTQY
TRBV4-1 ASSPTGGNQPQH
TRBV4-3 ASSRPRIQY
TRBV19 ASRIGQGNYGYT
TRBV11-3 ASSLGMGPVRKQY
TRBV2 ASNGPQAGSPADTQY
TRBV19 ASSTRQGAEAF
TRBV4-1 ASSPPYAGIFYGYYGYT
TRBV7-9 ASSPGQGEGEKLF
TRBV5-3 ARMDGIEYNEQF
TRBV18 ASSSSFGEQF
TRBV20-1 SVWGHEQY
TRBV20-1 SAHGANEQF
TRBV5-4 ASSLWLAGGPTDTQY
TRBV4-2 ASSQGINRGRNTIY
TRBV19 ATSPPGNTIY
TRBV6-4 ASSILAFSSYNEQF
TRBV27 ASRRDPAGQPQETQY
TRBV25-1 ASSATGGNQPQH
TRBV19 ASHEGLTNTEAF
TRBV5-5 ASSLPQNTGELF
TRBV27 ASSPRTSGRRLIRWF
TRBV10-3 AISAVADSYEQY
TRBV6-4 ASSALAGPTNEQF
TRBV6-5 ASNNGVHGYT
TRBV5-4 ASSLGSGLAGPGGTGELF
TRBV7-8 ASSLAGTGLYEQY